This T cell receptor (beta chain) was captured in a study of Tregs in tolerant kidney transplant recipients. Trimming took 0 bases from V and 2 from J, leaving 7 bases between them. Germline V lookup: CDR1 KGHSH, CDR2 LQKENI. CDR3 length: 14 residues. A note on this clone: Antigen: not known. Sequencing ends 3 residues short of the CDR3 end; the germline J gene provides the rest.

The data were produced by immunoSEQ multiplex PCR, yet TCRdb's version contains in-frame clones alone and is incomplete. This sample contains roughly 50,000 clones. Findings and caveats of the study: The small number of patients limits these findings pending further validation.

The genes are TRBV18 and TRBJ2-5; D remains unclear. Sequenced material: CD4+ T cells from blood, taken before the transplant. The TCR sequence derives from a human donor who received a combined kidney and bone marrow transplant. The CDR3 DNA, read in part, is TGTGCCAGCTCACCACCGCAGAAACAAGAGACC. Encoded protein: CASSPPQKQET. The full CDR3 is CASSPPQKQETQYF.